What follows are 13 T cell receptor beta chains derived from one specimen sequenced in a study of shared clonotypes between healthy human individuals. Profiling relied on immunoSEQ multiplex PCR, and the TCRdb table lists in-frame clones only, not all of them. The table includes about 2.5 million clones, 85% to 95% detected once. The sample taken for sequencing was naive CD4+ T cells from PBMCs. The sample's subset: CD45RA+ positively selected. Receptors were obtained from a man between 18 and 29 years old in good health. Some clones in this sample may be carry-over from other donors' samples.

The V call is TRBV18, the J call TRBJ2-1; TRBD2 aligns across 7 bases. V lost 2 bases, J lost 5 bases, and 12 bases stayed unmatched. Germline V lookup: CDR1 KGHSH, CDR2 LQKENI. This CDR3 is 17 amino acids long. This chain's CDR3 is CASSPLGAGVGDNEQFF. CDR3 coding DNA: TGTGCCAGCTCACCATTAGGGGCGGGAGTCGGCGACAATGAGCAGTTCTTC. The full variable domain, its missing parts supplied by reference TRBV18 and TRBJ2-1, is NAGVMQNPRHLVRRRGQEARLRCSPMKGHSHVYWYRQLPEEGLKFMVYLQKENIIDESGMPKERFSAEFPKEGPSILRIQQVVRGDSAAYFCASSPLGAGVGDNEQFFGPGTRLTVL.

The J gene is TRBJ1-1, the V gene TRBV30, with D unresolved. Trimming pared 4 bases from V and 10 bases from J, leaving 13 bases between. Germline V gene sequence: CDR1 GTSNPN, CDR2 SVGIG (reference sequence). CDR3 length: 11 residues. As DNA, the CDR3 is TGTGCCTGGATAGACACGGATTCAGCTTTCTTT. Residues: CAWIDTDSAFF.

This chain links TRBV10-3 with TRBJ1-6; D not resolved. V was shortened by 2 bases and J by 8 bases, with 7 bases between the two germline ends. Per the germline V gene, CDR1 is ENHRY and CDR2 is SYGVKD. The CDR3 is made up of 13 amino acids. As DNA, the CDR3 is TGTGCCATCAGTGAGGGACCGGATTCACCCCTCCACTTT. Encoded protein: CAISEGPDSPLHF.

V gene TRBV9 combines with J gene TRBJ2-5, with D possibly TRBD1 on 6 matching bases. V lost 1 base and J 1 base, leaving 11 bases between the germline ends. Germline V gene sequence: CDR1 SGDLS, CDR2 YYNGEE. CDR3 size: 15 residues. The CDR3 loop reads CASSVTPDSQETQYF. CDR3 nucleotides: TGTGCCAGCAGCGTAACTCCGGACAGCCAAGAGACCCAGTACTTC.

The rearrangement links TRBV5-8 to TRBJ1-1; D gene unclear. Germline V lookup: CDR1 SGHTS, CDR2 YDEGEE. Trimming removed 0 bases from V and 3 bases from J, with 6 bases in between. This CDR3 region has 13 residues. Written as DNA, the CDR3 is TGTGCCAGCAGCTTGGCCGGGTACACTGAAGCTTTCTTT. Protein sequence: CASSLAGYTEAFF.

V is TRBV2 and J is TRBJ2-5; TRBD2 matches 8 bases. CDR3 length: 15 residues. Losses at the gene ends were 3 bases for V and 6 bases for J; bases not matched to a gene: 9. CDR1 and CDR2 from the germline V gene are SNHLY and FYNNEI. The CDR3 sequence is CASSERAGASKTQYF. DNA of the CDR3: TGTGCCAGCAGTGAGAGAGCGGGAGCATCGAAGACCCAGTACTTC.

This clone was seen a few times. The chain is built from TRBV7-9 and TRBJ1-1, with 8 bases aligning to TRBD1. The V segment lost 5 bases and the J segment 1 base; nucleotides outside the gene matches: 6. The germline gives CDR1 SEHNR, CDR2 FQNEAQ (reference sequence). The CDR3 runs to 15 residues. The CDR3 reads CASSIGQGKNTEAFF. The CDR3 DNA reads TGTGCCAGCAGCATTGGACAGGGAAAGAACACTGAAGCTTTCTTT.

This clone was counted once. This chain joins TRBV11-2 and TRBJ2-4, with TRBD1 as a possible D gene (6 bases). This CDR3 comprises 16 residues. V lost 3 bases and J 0 bases, leaving 12 bases between the germline ends. Looked up from germline, CDR1 is SGHAT and CDR2 is FQNNGV. CDR3 sequence: CASSLATGTAKNIQYF. DNA of the CDR3: TGTGCCAGCAGCTTGGCCACAGGGACAGCCAAAAACATTCAGTACTTC.

V usage is TRBV7-9 and J usage is TRBJ1-5, with TRBD1 identical over 7 bases. Trimming took 7 bases from V and 7 from J; bases not matched to a gene: 10. Germline lookup yields CDR1 SEHNR and CDR2 FQNEAQ (reference sequence). This CDR3 is built from 14 residues. The CDR3 here is CASTQGGAGQPQHF. CDR3 nucleotide sequence: TGTGCCAGCACCCAGGGGGGGGCCGGACAGCCCCAGCATTTT.

A remark on this clone: Other DNA sequences within the sample encode an identical CDR3. V and J are TRBV28 and TRBJ2-7; no clear D. V lost 4 bases and J lost 1, with 5 bases in between. The CDR3 loop spans 12 amino acids. Germline V gene data show CDR1 as MDHEN and CDR2 as SYDVKM. The CDR3 bases are TGTGCCAGCAGTTCCGTGTCCTACGAGCAGTACTTC. Amino acids: CASSSVSYEQYF.

As concerns this clone: The junction and the germline gene differ at one end; a read error may be behind it. The CDR3 reads CASGLFRVSSGNTIYF. As DNA, the CDR3 is TGTGCCAGCGGCTTATTTAGGGTCTCCTCTGGAAACACCATATATTTT. The V call is TRBV7-2, the J call TRBJ1-3; D unclear. This CDR3 is built from 16 residues. From germline, CDR1 is SGHTA and CDR2 FQGNSA. The full variable domain, in which reference TRBV7-2 and TRBJ1-3 provide the parts outside the CDR3, is GAGVSQSPSNKVTEKGKDVELRCDPISGHTALYWYRQSLGQGLEFLIYFQGNSAPDKSGLPSDRFSAERTGGSVSTLTIQRTQQEDSAVYLCASGLFRVSSGNTIYFGEGSWLTVV.

This chain uses TRBV9 with TRBJ1-1; tentatively, D is TRBD1 (5 bases). The CDR3 contains 16 residues. Trimming took 2 bases from V and 7 from J, leaving 21 bases between them. Per the germline V gene, CDR1 is SGDLS and CDR2 is YYNGEE. CDR3 loop: CASSVTGGTGSGEAFF. The CDR3 DNA reads TGTGCCAGCAGCGTCACAGGAGGGACGGGCTCTGGTGAAGCTTTCTTT.

This clone was observed a handful of times. The rearrangement links TRBV30 to TRBJ1-4; D remains ambiguous. The CDR3 has 12 residues. CDR1 and CDR2 from the germline V gene are GTSNPN and SVGIG (reference sequence). Between the trimmed V and J ends, which lost 2 bases and 8 bases, there was a span of 9 bases. The CDR3 spells CAWSFNSEKLFF. The CDR3 DNA reads TGTGCCTGGAGTTTCAATTCGGAAAAACTGTTTTTT.